Presented here are 18 T cell receptor beta chains from one specimen sequenced in a study of cytomegalovirus exposure and HLA in healthy donors (dated by TCRdb to the late 2010s). Library preparation used the immunoSEQ multiplex PCR assay. The multiplex PCR relied on a mix of 60 forward primers for TCR Vbeta segments and 13 reverse primers for TCR Jbeta segments. As stored in TCRdb, this immuneACCESS dataset retains in-frame rearrangements with V and J assigned. A fraction of the clones does not appear; measured against another copy, unresolved V genes explain less than half of the discrepancy, and the remainder lacks a known reason. Within this sample are more than 50,000 clones, with 85% of them counted one time only. The ten largest clones take up roughly 10% of the sample. Sequenced sample: PBMCs. Receptor source: a female donor in good health and CMV-seronegative.

The gene calls are TRBV27 and TRBJ1-2; 8 bases align to TRBD1. J was trimmed by 6 bases and V by 5 bases; bases with no gene match: 8. This CDR3 contains 14 residues. CDR1 is MNHEY, CDR2 SMNVEV, per germline (reference sequence). For the CDR3, the DNA is TGTGCCAGCAGTCACCGGACAGGGATGGATGGCTACACCTTC. This gives the protein CASSHRTGMDGYTF.

This chain links TRBV5-4 with TRBJ1-6; 7 bases line up with TRBD1. The CDR3 sequence is 15 residues long. Trimming at V came to 3 bases and at J to 9 bases, leaving 9 bases not matched to a gene. Germline CDR1 reads SGHNT; CDR2 reads YYREEE (reference sequence). CDR3 amino acids: CASSSWTGPLSPLHF. The CDR3 DNA reads as TGTGCCAGCAGCTCTTGGACAGGCCCGCTTTCACCCCTCCACTTT.

Regarding this clone: The junction departs from the called germline gene at one end, perhaps through a read error. This sequence joins TRBV6-5 and TRBJ2-2, with a tentative D call TRBD1 (5 bases). The CDR3 has 15 amino acids. The germline V gene has CDR1 MNHEY and CDR2 SVGAGI. CDR3 amino acids: CAGSSEGALTGELFF. The CDR3, as DNA: TGTGCCGGCAGTTCGGAAGGGGCCCTGACCGGGGAGCTGTTTTTT.

This sequence joins TRBV28 and TRBJ1-1; TRBD1 aligns across 8 bases. Germline assignment: CDR1 MDHEN and CDR2 SYDVKM. The CDR3 extends over 14 amino acids. After removal of 2 bases from V and 1 base from J, the junction contained 0 bases not matched to a gene. CDR3 DNA: TGTGCCAGCAGTTTAGACAGGGGGAACACTGAAGCTTTCTTT. Protein product: CASSLDRGNTEAFF.

This clone was detected only a few times. The sample holds other DNA sequences that translate to the same CDR3. The chain is built from TRBV6-5 and TRBJ2-1, with 10 bases aligning to TRBD2. With V trimmed by 0 bases and J by 5 bases, 4 bases remained unmatched. Germline-derived CDR1 and CDR2 are MNHEY and SVGAGI. The CDR3 runs to 16 residues. This CDR3 is CASSYSSSGGDNEQFF. The CDR3, as DNA: TGTGCCAGCAGTTACTCTTCTAGCGGGGGAGACAATGAGCAGTTCTTC.

The chain combines TRBV10-3 with TRBJ2-1; D gene ambiguous. Germline V gene data show CDR1 as ENHRY and CDR2 as SYGVKD. The CDR3 has 13 amino acids. Trimming stripped 9 bases from V and 4 bases from J, with 13 bases between. The CDR3 region has the DNA TGTGCCATTAAGGAGCCATTGTACAATGAGCAGTTCTTC. It yields the protein CAIKEPLYNEQFF.

This chain joins TRBV7-8 and TRBJ2-5; 11 bases map to TRBD2. The CDR3 sequence is 17 residues long. From germline, CDR1 is SGHVS and CDR2 FQNEAQ. The V and J ends lost 1 base and 1 base, in that order; junction bases with no gene match: 5. CDR3 amino acids: CASSLDWTSGFQETQYF. DNA for the CDR3: TGTGCCAGCAGCTTAGATTGGACTAGCGGGTTCCAAGAGACCCAGTACTTC.

The J gene is TRBJ2-3, the V gene TRBV28, with 9 bases lining up with TRBD2. With V trimmed by 7 bases and J by 1 base, 6 bases remained unmatched. This CDR3 has 15 amino acids. The germline V gene has CDR1 MDHEN and CDR2 SYDVKM. The CDR3 reads CASNRLADGTDTQYF. DNA for the CDR3: TGTGCCAGCAATAGACTAGCGGATGGCACAGATACGCAGTATTTT.

The chain recombines TRBV4-2 with TRBJ2-3, with 9 positions matching TRBD2. The V and J ends lost 0 bases and 4 bases, in that order; junction bases with no gene match: 8. Germline CDR1 and CDR2: LGHNA and YNFKEQ. This CDR3 is built from 17 residues. CDR3 nucleotides: TGTGCCAGCAGCCAAGATCTGAGCGGGAGGCGCCCAGATACGCAGTATTTT. Protein: CASSQDLSGRRPDTQYF.

This clone has just a few counts. CDR3 residues: CASSAPGAGTDYEQYF. DNA of the CDR3: TGTGCCAGCAGTGCCCCAGGGGCCGGGACAGACTACGAGCAGTACTTC. This chain connects TRBV2 to TRBJ2-7; 7 bases agree with TRBD1. Looked up from germline, CDR1 is SNHLY and CDR2 is FYNNEI. This CDR3 spans 16 amino acids. V shed 4 bases and J 3 bases; nucleotides not matched to a gene: 12.

The chain uses TRBV7-2 and TRBJ1-1; tentatively, D is TRBD1 (6 bases). The V gene lost 3 bases and the J gene lost 4 bases, with 12 bases spanning the gap. CDR1 and CDR2 (germline): SGHTA, FQGNSA. CDR3 length: 14 amino acids. CDR3 amino acids: CASSFWGRGTEAFF. The CDR3 DNA is TGTGCCAGCAGCTTTTGGGGGCGCGGCACTGAAGCTTTCTTT.

This chain links TRBV18 with TRBJ2-5; D perhaps matches TRBD2 (5 bases). This CDR3 spans 12 amino acids. The germline V gene encodes CDR1 KGHSH and CDR2 LQKENI. Trimming removed 8 bases from V and 5 bases from J, with 12 bases in between. CDR3 sequence (DNA): TGTGCCAGCGGGAGCAGGCTGGAGACCCAGTACTTC. Translated, it gives CASGSRLETQYF.

The chain couples TRBV28 to TRBJ2-7; 12 bases line up with TRBD2. Germline CDR1 is MDHEN and CDR2 is SYDVKM. The J segment lost 4 bases and the V segment lost 5 bases, leaving 9 bases of the junction unmatched. The CDR3 length is 16 residues. The CDR3 region is CASSPLGLAGPYEQYF. The CDR3 DNA follows: TGTGCCAGCAGTCCCCTCGGACTAGCGGGACCATACGAGCAGTACTTC.

This clone was counted a few times. The chain employs TRBV4-1 and TRBJ2-7; 7 bases are a match to TRBD1. After removal of 0 bases from V and 3 bases from J, the junction contained 5 bases not matched to a gene. The germline V gene has CDR1 MGHRA and CDR2 YSYEKL. CDR3 length equals 15 residues. CDR3 amino acids: CASSQDRTGVYEQYF. CDR3 DNA: TGCGCCAGCAGCCAAGATCGGACAGGAGTCTACGAGCAGTACTTC.

The V call is TRBV5-4, the J call TRBJ2-7; 8 bases match TRBD1. Germline V lookup: CDR1 SGHNT, CDR2 YYREEE (reference sequence). There are 15 residues in the CDR3. V dropped 4 bases and J dropped 4; count of bases not matched to a gene: 10. CDR3 in amino acids: CASSRTTGGRYEQYF. CDR3 in DNA: TGTGCCAGCAGCCGAACCACAGGGGGGCGATACGAGCAGTACTTC.

V and J are TRBV15 and TRBJ2-1, with 7 bases aligning to TRBD1. Germline V gene lookup returns CDR1 LNHNV and CDR2 YYDKDF (reference sequence). This CDR3 contains 17 residues. V trimming: 2 bases; J trimming: 5 bases; junction bases outside the gene matches: 12. CDR3 region: CATSRLTGSRGNNEQFF. The CDR3 nucleotides read TGTGCCACCAGCAGACTAACAGGGTCCAGGGGGAACAATGAGCAGTTCTTC.

The chain recombines TRBV7-8 with TRBJ1-4; maybe TRBD1 (6 bases). The CDR3 has 15 amino acids. The germline CDR1 and CDR2 sequences are SGHVS and FQNEAQ. V shed 1 base and J shed 5 bases, with 11 bases lying between them. Written as DNA, the CDR3 is TGTGCCAGCAGCTTAGGTGGACAGCTAAATGAAAAACTGTTTTTT. Protein product: CASSLGGQLNEKLFF.

The chain links TRBV18 to TRBJ1-6; D unresolved. V shed 3 bases and J shed 5 bases, with 14 bases lying between them. This CDR3 has 16 amino acids. Germline-derived CDR1 and CDR2 are KGHSH and LQKENI. The CDR3 sequence: CASSPKSEDHNSPLHF. CDR3 coding DNA: TGTGCCAGCTCACCCAAGTCAGAGGATCATAATTCACCCCTCCACTTT. The full variable domain, its missing parts supplied by reference TRBV18 and TRBJ1-6, is NAGVMQNPRHLVRRRGQEARLRCSPMKGHSHVYWYRQLPEEGLKFMVYLQKENIIDESGMPKERFSAEFPKEGPSILRIQQVVRGDSAAYFCASSPKSEDHNSPLHFGNGTRLTVT.